The 21 T cell receptor beta chains listed next were all sequenced from one sample in a study of cytomegalovirus exposure and HLA in healthy donors. Clones were read by immunoSEQ multiplex PCR, and TCRdb kept only the in-frame ones, dropping some. The sample includes 110,000 or so clones, around nine tenths of them seen just once. The sequenced material came from PBMCs. Receptors originate from a woman younger than 30 in good health and CMV-seronegative.

The chain employs TRBV6-5 and TRBJ2-3, with 8 nucleotides matching TRBD2. The germline CDR1 and CDR2 sequences are MNHEY and SVGAGI. V shed 6 bases, J shed 4 bases, and the junction held 6 bases outside the gene matches. This CDR3 is built from 14 residues. The CDR3 coding sequence is TGTGCCAGCAGGGGTAGCGGGGCGGCAGATACGCAGTATTTT. It encodes CASRGSGAADTQYF.

V gene TRBV28 combines with J gene TRBJ2-2, with 10 bases identical to TRBD1. The junction had 4 bases not matched to a gene; V was cut back by 11 bases and J by 4 bases. The V gene's germline CDR1 is MDHEN and CDR2 SYDVKM. The CDR3 covers 13 residues. CDR3 amino acids: CACGTGATGELFF. In nucleotides, the CDR3 is TGTGCCTGCGGGACAGGGGCCACCGGGGAGCTGTTTTTT.

The genes are TRBV7-9 and TRBJ2-5; perhaps TRBD1 as D (6 bases). CDR3 length: 14 residues. V was trimmed by 7 bases and J by 5 bases, leaving 17 bases between them. Germline CDR1 reads SEHNR; CDR2 reads FQNEAQ (reference sequence). CDR3 amino acids: CASTIQGRGETQYF. The CDR3 DNA reads as TGTGCCAGCACTATACAGGGAAGGGGCGAGACCCAGTACTTC.

The gene calls are TRBV7-6 and TRBJ2-1; a possible D gene is TRBD2 (5 bases). Germline V gene lookup returns CDR1 SGHVS and CDR2 FNYEAQ. CDR3 length equals 17 residues. Trimming pared 2 bases from V and 1 base from J, leaving 15 bases between. CDR3: CASSLRASPQSYNEQFF. The CDR3 DNA reads as TGTGCCAGCAGCTTAAGGGCTAGCCCCCAGTCCTACAATGAGCAGTTCTTC. Full variable domain (outside the CDR3, taken from reference TRBV7-6 and TRBJ2-1): GAGVSQSPRYKVTKRGQDVALRCDPISGHVSLYWYRQALGQGPEFLTYFNYEAQQDKSGLPNDRFSAERPEGSISTLTIQRTEQRDSAMYRCASSLRASPQSYNEQFFGPGTRLTVL.

This sequence joins TRBV11-3 and TRBJ1-3; D is uncertain. From germline, CDR1 is SGHNT and CDR2 YENEEA. The CDR3 is 12 residues long. The V and J ends lost 6 bases and 2 bases respectively, with 5 bases between them. The CDR3 reads CASSYTGNTIYF. The CDR3 DNA reads as TGTGCCAGCAGTTATACTGGAAACACCATATATTTT.

The genes are TRBV28 and TRBJ1-2; D ambiguous. Germline values: CDR1 MDHEN, CDR2 SYDVKM. The V gene lost 7 bases and the J gene lost 3 bases, with 15 bases spanning the gap. CDR3 length: 14 amino acids. CDR3 protein: CASTRGTRYYGYTF. CDR3 DNA sequence: TGTGCCAGCACCCGAGGCACCCGATACTATGGCTACACCTTC.

This chain joins TRBV18 and TRBJ2-7; 13 bases match TRBD2. Germline assignment: CDR1 KGHSH and CDR2 LQKENI. The J segment lost 7 bases and the V segment lost 0 bases, leaving 6 bases of the junction unmatched. There are 16 residues in the CDR3. The CDR3 reads CASSPPGLAGVGEQYF. The CDR3, as DNA: TGTGCCAGCTCACCACCCGGACTAGCGGGGGTGGGGGAGCAGTACTTC.

V is TRBV1 and J is TRBJ1-1; the D call of TRBD1 is as the table states it, not checked on the DNA. TRBV1 is classified as a pseudogene. This CDR3 spans 14 amino acids. The CDR3 sequence is CTSSQVGGNTEAFF. In DNA form, the CDR3 reads TGCACCAGCAGCCAAGTAGGGGGGAACACTGAAGCTTTCTTT.

This clone was observed a handful of times. The chain uses TRBV5-5 and TRBJ2-5; no firm D call. Germline values: CDR1 SGHKS, CDR2 YYEKEE (reference sequence). V shed 5 bases and J shed 1 base, with 12 bases lying between them. There are 14 residues in the CDR3. Here the CDR3 reads CASSYSSPQETQYF. The CDR3, as DNA: TGTGCCAGCAGTTACAGCAGCCCCCAAGAGACCCAGTACTTC.

The chain carries TRBV11-1 and TRBJ2-7; TRBD2 is a possible D gene (7 bases). The CDR3 is 14 amino acids. CDR1 SGHAT and CDR2 FQDESV come from the germline V gene (reference sequence). Trimming shortened V by 5 bases and J by 7 bases, and 18 bases separated the two germline ends. CDR3 amino acids: CASSGWGGTKEQYF. The CDR3 DNA follows: TGTGCCAGCAGCGGTTGGGGAGGGACAAAGGAGCAGTACTTC. Variable domain in full (rest from reference TRBV11-1 and TRBJ2-7): EAEVAQSPRYKITEKSQAVAFWCDPISGHATLYWYRQILGQGPELLVQFQDESVVDDSQLPKDRFSAERLKGVDSTLKIQPAELGDSAMYLCASSGWGGTKEQYFGPGTRLTVT.

The chain is built from TRBV30 and TRBJ2-1, with 7 bases lining up with TRBD2. The length of the CDR3 is 15 residues. V gave up 4 bases and J gave up 3 bases; unmatched junction bases: 9. The germline CDR1 and CDR2 sequences are GTSNPN and SVGIG (reference sequence). The CDR3 here is CAWTSGEGIYNEQFF. The CDR3 DNA sequence: TGTGCCTGGACTAGCGGAGAGGGAATCTACAATGAGCAGTTCTTC.

Only one count was recorded for this clone. The chain carries TRBV29-1 and TRBJ2-5; D call uncertain. Looked up from germline, CDR1 is SQVTM and CDR2 is ANQGSEA. The CDR3 is 14 amino acids. The V gene lost 4 bases and the J gene lost 0 bases, with 12 bases spanning the gap. The CDR3 nucleotides read TGCAGCGTTGGAGGCTCGAAATACCAAGAGACCCAGTACTTC. It codes for CSVGGSKYQETQYF.

The chain is built from TRBV28 and TRBJ1-2; D might be TRBD1 (6 bases). CDR1 and CDR2 from the germline V gene are MDHEN and SYDVKM. Trimming cost V 5 bases and J 6 bases, with 25 bases left between them. The CDR3 loop spans 17 amino acids. The CDR3 sequence is CASSPLGPGEGLDGYTF. In DNA form, the CDR3 reads TGTGCCAGCAGTCCCCTTGGCCCAGGGGAGGGACTGGATGGCTACACCTTC.

This clone has only one observation. This chain joins TRBV6-4 and TRBJ1-2; TRBD1 is a possible D gene (5 bases). V was shortened by 4 bases and J by 0 bases, with 6 bases between the two germline ends. Germline V gene data show CDR1 as MRHNA and CDR2 as SNTAGT. The CDR3 has 13 amino acids. CDR3 nucleotide sequence: TGTGCCAGCAGTGCGGGGGCTAACTATGGCTACACCTTC. Its protein is CASSAGANYGYTF.

The J gene is TRBJ1-5, the V gene TRBV6-4, with 10 bases matching TRBD1. This CDR3 comprises 14 residues. Germline V gene sequence: CDR1 MRHNA, CDR2 SNTAGT. Trimming took 9 bases from V and 5 from J; bases not matched to a gene: 7. The CDR3 DNA sequence: TGTGCCAGACGGGACAGGGGAGGGGATCAGCCCCAGCATTTT. Translating it yields CARRDRGGDQPQHF.

Concerning this clone: The identical CDR3 is also encoded by other nucleotide sequences in the sample. The chain employs TRBV28 and TRBJ1-1, with D unclear. V was trimmed by 7 bases and J by 3 bases, leaving 6 bases between them. Looked up from germline, CDR1 is MDHEN and CDR2 is SYDVKM. The CDR3 contains 11 residues. The CDR3 here is CASTRDTEAFF. The CDR3 nucleotides are TGTGCCAGCACACGGGACACTGAAGCTTTCTTT. Supplemented by reference TRBV28 and TRBJ1-1, the full variable domain reads DVKVTQSSRYLVKRTGEKVFLECVQDMDHENMFWYRQDPGLGLRLIYFSYDVKMKEKGDIPEGYSVSREKKERFSLILESASTNQTSMYLCASTRDTEAFFGQGTRLTVV.

V and J are TRBV28 and TRBJ1-1, with TRBD1 matching 7 bases. V was pared by 1 base and J by 7 bases, with 0 bases of the junction left unmatched. The germline V gene has CDR1 MDHEN and CDR2 SYDVKM. The CDR3 totals 12 residues. CDR3 bases: TGTGCCAGCAGTTTATCAGGGGGTGAAGCTTTCTTT. This gives the protein CASSLSGGEAFF.

The chain joins TRBV18 to TRBJ1-3; a weak D match, TRBD1 (5 bases). This CDR3 region has 17 residues. V dropped 3 bases and J dropped 0 bases, with 15 bases sitting between them. From germline, CDR1 is KGHSH and CDR2 LQKENI. Here the CDR3 DNA reads TGTGCCAGCTCACCGGGACTAGGGGACCACTCTGGAAACACCATATATTTT. It translates to CASSPGLGDHSGNTIYF.

This chain uses TRBV19 with TRBJ1-1; perhaps TRBD1 as D (5 bases). CDR1 is LNHDA and CDR2 is SQIVND in the germline V gene (reference sequence). This CDR3 region has 14 residues. Deletions cut 3 bases from V and 2 bases from J, with 10 bases between. CDR3 bases: TGTGCCAGTAGTATTCAGGGTACTAACACTGAAGCTTTCTTT. Encoded protein: CASSIQGTNTEAFF.

The CDR3 DNA follows: TGTGCCAGCAGCTTATTACCGGGTTTTAACAATGAGCAGTTCTTC. Translated, it gives CASSLLPGFNNEQFF. The chain joins TRBV7-3 to TRBJ2-1; D ambiguous. The CDR3 runs 15 residues. V lost 2 bases to trimming and J lost 5 bases, with 13 bases between them. The V gene's germline CDR1 is SGHTA and CDR2 FQGTGA.

This chain's CDR3 is CSVRTSTGSSYEQYF. The CDR3 coding sequence is TGCAGCGTTAGAACATCGACAGGAAGCTCCTACGAGCAGTACTTC. This chain uses TRBV29-1 with TRBJ2-7, with TRBD1 as a possible D gene (6 bases). The germline V gene encodes CDR1 SQVTM and CDR2 ANQGSEA. The V end was cut by 5 bases, the J end by 0 bases, with 17 bases between. This CDR3 has 15 residues.